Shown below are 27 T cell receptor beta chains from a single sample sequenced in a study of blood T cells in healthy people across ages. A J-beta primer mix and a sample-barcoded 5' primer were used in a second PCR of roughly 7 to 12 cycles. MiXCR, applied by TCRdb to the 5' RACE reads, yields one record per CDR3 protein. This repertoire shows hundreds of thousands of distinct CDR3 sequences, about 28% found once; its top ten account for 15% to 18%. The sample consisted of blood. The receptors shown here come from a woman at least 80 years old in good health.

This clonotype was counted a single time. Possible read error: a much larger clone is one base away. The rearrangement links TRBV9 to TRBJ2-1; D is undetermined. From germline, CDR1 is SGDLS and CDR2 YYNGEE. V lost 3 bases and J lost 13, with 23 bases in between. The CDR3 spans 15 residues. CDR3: CASSAGPTGGETQFF. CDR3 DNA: TGTGCCAGCAGCGCCGGACCTACCGGCGGAGAGACCCAGTTCTTC. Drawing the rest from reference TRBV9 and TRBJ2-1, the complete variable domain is DSGVTQTPKHLITATGQRVTLRCSPRSGDLSVYWYQQSLDQGLQFLIQYYNGEERAKGNILERFSAQQFPDLHSELNLSSLELGDSALYFCASSAGPTGGETQFFGPGTRLTVL.

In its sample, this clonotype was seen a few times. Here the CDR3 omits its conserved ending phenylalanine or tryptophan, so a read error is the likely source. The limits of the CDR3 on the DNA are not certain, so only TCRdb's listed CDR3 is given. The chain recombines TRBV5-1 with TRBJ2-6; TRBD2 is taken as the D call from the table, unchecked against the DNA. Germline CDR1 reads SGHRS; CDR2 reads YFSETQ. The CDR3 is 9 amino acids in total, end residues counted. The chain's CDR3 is CASSSDATS.

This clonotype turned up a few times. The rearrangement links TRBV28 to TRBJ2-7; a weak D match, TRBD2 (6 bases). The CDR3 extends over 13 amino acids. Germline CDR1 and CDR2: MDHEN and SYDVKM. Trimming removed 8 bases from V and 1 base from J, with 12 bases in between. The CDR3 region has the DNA TGTGCCAGCTATGGCGGGGATTCCTACGAGCAGTACTTC. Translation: CASYGGDSYEQYF. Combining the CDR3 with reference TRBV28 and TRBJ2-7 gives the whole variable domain DVKVTQSSRYLVKRTGEKVFLECVQDMDHENMFWYRQDPGLGLRLIYFSYDVKMKEKGDIPEGYSVSREKKERFSLILESASTNQTSMYLCASYGGDSYEQYFGPGTRLTVT.

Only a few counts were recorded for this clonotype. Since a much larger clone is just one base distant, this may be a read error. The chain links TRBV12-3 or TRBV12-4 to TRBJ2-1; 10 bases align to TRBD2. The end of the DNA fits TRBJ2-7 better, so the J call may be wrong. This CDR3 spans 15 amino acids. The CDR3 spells CASSRGLAVYNEQYF. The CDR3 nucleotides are TGTGCCAGCAGCCGAGGACTAGCGGTTTACAATGAGCAGTACTTC.

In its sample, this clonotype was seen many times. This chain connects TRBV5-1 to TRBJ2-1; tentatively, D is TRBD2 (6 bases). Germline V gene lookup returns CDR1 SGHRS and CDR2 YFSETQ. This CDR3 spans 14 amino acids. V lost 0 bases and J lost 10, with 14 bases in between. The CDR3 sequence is CASSLEGLAGEQFF. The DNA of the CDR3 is TGCGCCAGCAGCTTGGAAGGGCTCGCGGGGGAGCAGTTCTTC.

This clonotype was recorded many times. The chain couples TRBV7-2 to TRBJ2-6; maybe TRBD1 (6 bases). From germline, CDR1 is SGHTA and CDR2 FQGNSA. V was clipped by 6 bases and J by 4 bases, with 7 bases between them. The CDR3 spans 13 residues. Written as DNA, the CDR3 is TGTGCCAGCAGGGGGACAGGGGCCAACGTCCTGACTTTC. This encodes CASRGTGANVLTF.

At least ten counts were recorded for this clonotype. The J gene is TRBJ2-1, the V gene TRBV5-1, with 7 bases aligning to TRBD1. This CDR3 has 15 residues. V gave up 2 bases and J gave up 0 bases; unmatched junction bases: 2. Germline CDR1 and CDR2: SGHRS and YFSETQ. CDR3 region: CASSFTGDSYNEQFF. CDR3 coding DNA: TGCGCCAGCAGCTTCACAGGGGACTCCTACAATGAGCAGTTCTTC.

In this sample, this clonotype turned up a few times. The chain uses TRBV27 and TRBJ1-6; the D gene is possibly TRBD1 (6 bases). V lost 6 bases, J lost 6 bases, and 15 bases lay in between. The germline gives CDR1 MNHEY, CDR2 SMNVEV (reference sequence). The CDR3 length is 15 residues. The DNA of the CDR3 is TGTGCCAGCAGGTCCGGGGGGGCGAGTAATTCACCCCTCCACTTT. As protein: CASRSGGASNSPLHF.

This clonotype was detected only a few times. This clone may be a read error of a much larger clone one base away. Written as DNA, the CDR3 is TGCAGCGTTCGCGTAGCCTACAATGAGCAGTACTTC. The encoded protein is CSVRVAYNEQYF. V is TRBV29-1 and J is TRBJ2-5; D not certain. Per germline, CDR1 SQVTM and CDR2 ANQGSEA. This CDR3 region has 12 residues. The V end lost 5 bases, the J end lost 11 bases, and 18 bases lay between the germline ends. Full variable domain (rest looked up from reference TRBV29-1 and TRBJ2-5): SAVISQKPSRDICQRGTSLTIQCQVDSQVTMMFWYRQQPGQSLTLIATANQGSEATYESGFVIDKFPISRPNLTFSTLTVSNMSPEDSSIYLCSVRVAYNEQYFGPGTRLLVL.

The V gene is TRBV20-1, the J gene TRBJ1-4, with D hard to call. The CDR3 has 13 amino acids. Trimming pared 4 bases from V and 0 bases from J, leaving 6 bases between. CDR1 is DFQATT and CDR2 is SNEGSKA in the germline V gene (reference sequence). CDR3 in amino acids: CSAISSTNEKLFF. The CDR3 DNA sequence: TGCAGTGCTATCTCATCAACTAATGAAAAACTGTTTTTT.

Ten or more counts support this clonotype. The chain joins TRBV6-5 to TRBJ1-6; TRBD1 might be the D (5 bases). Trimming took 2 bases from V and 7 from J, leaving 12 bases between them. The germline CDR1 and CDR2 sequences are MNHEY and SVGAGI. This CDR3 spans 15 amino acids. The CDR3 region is CASSYTQGLNSPLHF. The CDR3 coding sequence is TGTGCCAGCAGTTACACCCAGGGTCTGAATTCACCCCTCCACTTT.

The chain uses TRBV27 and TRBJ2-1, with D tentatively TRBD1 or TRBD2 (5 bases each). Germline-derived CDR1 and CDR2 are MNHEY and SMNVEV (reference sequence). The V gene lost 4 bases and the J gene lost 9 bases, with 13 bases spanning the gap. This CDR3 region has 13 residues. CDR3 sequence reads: CASSYSNGGEQFF. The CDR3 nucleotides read TGTGCCAGCAGTTACTCCAATGGGGGTGAGCAGTTCTTC.

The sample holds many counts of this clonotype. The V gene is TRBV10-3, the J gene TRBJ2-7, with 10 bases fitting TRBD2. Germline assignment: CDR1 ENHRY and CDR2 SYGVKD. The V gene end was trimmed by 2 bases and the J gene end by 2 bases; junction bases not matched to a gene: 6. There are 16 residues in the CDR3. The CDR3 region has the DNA TGTGCCATCAGTGAGGACGGTCTAGCGGGGGCCTACGAGCAGTACTTC. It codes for CAISEDGLAGAYEQYF.

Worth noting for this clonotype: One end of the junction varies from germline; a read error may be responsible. Here the CDR3 DNA reads TGTGCTAGTGGTCCGACGGTAAACTGTGGCTACACCTTC. It yields the protein CASGPTVNCGYTF. The chain uses TRBV12-5 and TRBJ1-2; D unclear. The CDR3 runs 13 residues. The germline V gene has CDR1 LGHNT and CDR2 FRNRAP.

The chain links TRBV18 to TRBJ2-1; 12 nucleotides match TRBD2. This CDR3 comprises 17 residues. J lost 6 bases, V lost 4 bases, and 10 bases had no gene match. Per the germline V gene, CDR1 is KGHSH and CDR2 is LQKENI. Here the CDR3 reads CASSLDNGLAGINEQFF. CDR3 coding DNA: TGTGCCAGCTCACTGGACAATGGACTAGCGGGGATCAATGAGCAGTTCTTC.

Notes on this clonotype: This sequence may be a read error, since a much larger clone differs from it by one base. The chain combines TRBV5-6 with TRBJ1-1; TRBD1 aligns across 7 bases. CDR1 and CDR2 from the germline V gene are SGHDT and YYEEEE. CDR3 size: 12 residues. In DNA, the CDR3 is TGTGCCAGCGGACAGGCCTGGACTGAAGTTTTCTTT. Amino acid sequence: CASGQAWTEVFF.

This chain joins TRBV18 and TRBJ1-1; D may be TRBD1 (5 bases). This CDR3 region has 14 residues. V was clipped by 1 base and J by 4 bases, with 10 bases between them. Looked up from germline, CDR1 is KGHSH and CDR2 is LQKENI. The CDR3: CASSPRGRTTEAFF. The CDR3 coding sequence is TGTGCCAGCTCACCACGGGGCAGGACCACTGAAGCTTTCTTT.

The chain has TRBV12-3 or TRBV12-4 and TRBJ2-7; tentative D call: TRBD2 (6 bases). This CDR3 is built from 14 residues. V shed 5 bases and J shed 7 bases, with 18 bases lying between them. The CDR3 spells CASSPPQKGGEQYF. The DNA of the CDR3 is TGTGCCAGCAGTCCGCCCCAAAAAGGAGGGGAGCAGTACTTC.

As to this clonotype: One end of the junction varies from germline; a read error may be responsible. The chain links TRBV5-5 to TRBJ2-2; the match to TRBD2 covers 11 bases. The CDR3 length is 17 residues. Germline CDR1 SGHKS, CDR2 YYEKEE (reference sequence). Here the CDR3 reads CASSRTLAGGNTEELFF. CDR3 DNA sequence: TGTGCCAGCAGCCGGACCCTAGCGGGGGGAAACACCGAGGAGCTGTTTTTT. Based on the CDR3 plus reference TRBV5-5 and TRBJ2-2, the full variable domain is DAGVTQSPTHLIKTRGQQVTLRCSPISGHKSVSWYQQVLGQGPQFIFQYYEKEERGRGNFPDRFSARQFPNYSSELNVNALLLGDSALYLCASSRTLAGGNTEELFFGEGSRLTVL.

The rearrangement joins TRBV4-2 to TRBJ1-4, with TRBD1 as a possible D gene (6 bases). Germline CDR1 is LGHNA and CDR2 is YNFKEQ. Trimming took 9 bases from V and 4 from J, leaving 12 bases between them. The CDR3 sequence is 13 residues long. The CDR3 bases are TGTGCCAGTAGAAGACAGGATAATGAAAAACTGTTTTTT. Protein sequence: CASRRQDNEKLFF.

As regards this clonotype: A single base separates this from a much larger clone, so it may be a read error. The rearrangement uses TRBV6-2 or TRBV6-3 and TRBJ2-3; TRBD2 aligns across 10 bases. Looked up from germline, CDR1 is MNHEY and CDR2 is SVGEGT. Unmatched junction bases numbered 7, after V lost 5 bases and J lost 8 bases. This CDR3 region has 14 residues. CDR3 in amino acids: CASSLAGDEGTQYF. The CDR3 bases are TGTGCCAGCAGTCTAGCGGGGGATGAGGGTACGCAGTATTTT.

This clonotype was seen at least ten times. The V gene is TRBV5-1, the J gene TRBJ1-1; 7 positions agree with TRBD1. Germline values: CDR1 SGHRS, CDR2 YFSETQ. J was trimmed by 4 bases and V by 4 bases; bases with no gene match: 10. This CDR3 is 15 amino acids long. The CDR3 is CASSPSAGGSTEAFF. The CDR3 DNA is TGCGCCAGCAGCCCATCTGCAGGGGGTAGCACTGAAGCTTTCTTT. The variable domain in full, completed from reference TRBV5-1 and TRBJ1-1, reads KAGVTQTPRYLIKTRGQQVTLSCSPISGHRSVSWYQQTPGQGLQFLFEYFSETQRNKGNFPGRFSGRQFSNSRSEMNVSTLELGDSALYLCASSPSAGGSTEAFFGQGTRLTVV.

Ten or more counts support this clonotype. The CDR3 coding sequence is TGTGCCAGCAGCGTAAGTGCGAACACCGGGGAGCTGTTTTTT. It codes for CASSVSANTGELFF. The V gene is TRBV9, the J gene TRBJ2-2; D uncertain. The CDR3 is 14 residues long. Germline V lookup: CDR1 SGDLS, CDR2 YYNGEE. V was shortened by 1 base and J by 0 bases, with 4 bases between the two germline ends.

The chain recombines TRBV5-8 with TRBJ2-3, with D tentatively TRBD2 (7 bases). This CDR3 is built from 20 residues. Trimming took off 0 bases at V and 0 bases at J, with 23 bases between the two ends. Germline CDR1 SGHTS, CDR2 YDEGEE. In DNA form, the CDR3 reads TGTGCCAGCAGCTTGGTGCGGGGGCTAGCGGTCCTTTCTAGCACAGATACGCAGTATTTT. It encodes CASSLVRGLAVLSSTDTQYF.

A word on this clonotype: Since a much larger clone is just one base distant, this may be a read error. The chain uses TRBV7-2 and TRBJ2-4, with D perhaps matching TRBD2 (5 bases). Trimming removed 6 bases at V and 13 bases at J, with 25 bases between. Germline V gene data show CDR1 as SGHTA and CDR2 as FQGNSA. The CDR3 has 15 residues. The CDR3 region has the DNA TGTGCCAGCAGGAAAGCGGTGAACTCCTACAATGAGCAGTACTTC. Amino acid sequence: CASRKAVNSYNEQYF. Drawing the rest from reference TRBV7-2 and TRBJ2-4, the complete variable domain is GAGVSQSPSNKVTEKGKDVELRCDPISGHTALYWYRQSLGQGLEFLIYFQGNSAPDKSGLPSDRFSAERTGGSVSTLTIQRTQQEDSAVYLCASRKAVNSYNEQYFGAGTRLSVL.

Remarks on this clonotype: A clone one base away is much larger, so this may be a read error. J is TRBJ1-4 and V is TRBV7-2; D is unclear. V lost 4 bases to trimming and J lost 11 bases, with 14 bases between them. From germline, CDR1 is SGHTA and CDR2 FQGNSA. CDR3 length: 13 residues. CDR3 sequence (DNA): TGTGCCAGCAGCTCACCGATAGGAAAGAAACTGTTTTTT. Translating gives CASSSPIGKKLFF.

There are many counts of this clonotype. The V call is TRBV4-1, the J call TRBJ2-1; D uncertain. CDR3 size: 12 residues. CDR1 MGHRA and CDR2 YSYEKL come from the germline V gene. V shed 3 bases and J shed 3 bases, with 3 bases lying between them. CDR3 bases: TGCGCCAGCAGCCATAACTACAATGAGCAGTTCTTC. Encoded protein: CASSHNYNEQFF.